The 29 T cell receptor beta chains below all came from one sample that was sequenced in a study of T cell responses to AZD1222 COVID-19 vaccine. Libraries were prepared by immunoSEQ multiplex PCR; TCRdb keeps only in-frame clonotypes and omits some of them. This table has some 24,000 clones, about 88% appearing once. The source was peripheral blood, collected 28 days after the second AZD1222 dose. Receptor source: an adult who received the AZD1222 COVID-19 vaccine.

In DNA, the CDR3 is TGTGCCAGCCGAACTAATGAAAAACTGTTTTTT. Amino acid sequence: CASRTNEKLFF. The rearrangement links TRBV18 to TRBJ1-4; D is unclear. V was clipped by 8 bases and J by 1 base, with 2 bases between them. This CDR3 is built from 11 residues. CDR1 is KGHSH and CDR2 is LQKENI in the germline V gene.

The V and J genes are TRBV7-2 and TRBJ2-3; unclear D gene. CDR3 size: 15 residues. Germline V gene data show CDR1 as SGHTA and CDR2 as FQGNSA. Trimming shortened V by 3 bases and J by 3 bases, and 13 bases separated the two germline ends. This chain's CDR3 is CASSFYSAMTDTQYF. The CDR3 DNA reads TGTGCCAGCAGCTTTTATTCGGCGATGACAGATACGCAGTATTTT.

The gene calls are TRBV19 and TRBJ1-2; maybe TRBD1 (5 bases). CDR1 and CDR2 (germline): LNHDA, SQIVND (reference sequence). The CDR3 has 14 residues. Trimming pared 4 bases from V and 8 bases from J, leaving 17 bases between. CDR3 nucleotide sequence: TGTGCCAGTAGTAACCCGGGACCGGGATGGGGCTACACCTTC. Amino acids: CASSNPGPGWGYTF.

J is TRBJ2-7 and V is TRBV27; the D gene could be TRBD1 or TRBD2 (5 bases each). CDR1 MNHEY and CDR2 SMNVEV come from the germline V gene (reference sequence). V lost 7 bases and J 2 bases, leaving 12 bases between the germline ends. The CDR3 length is 13 residues. CDR3 sequence: CASIRDGTYEQYF. The CDR3 region has the DNA TGTGCCAGCATCCGGGACGGTACCTACGAGCAGTACTTC.

There are a few counts of this clone. The CDR3, as DNA: TGTGCCAGCAGTTTCATTGGGAATAGCAATCAGCCCCAGCATTTT. It is translated as CASSFIGNSNQPQHF. The chain links TRBV28 to TRBJ1-5; D gene ambiguous. Looked up from germline, CDR1 is MDHEN and CDR2 is SYDVKM. V dropped 3 bases and J dropped 0 bases, with 9 bases sitting between them. CDR3 length: 15 residues.

This chain links TRBV7-9 with TRBJ2-3, with a tentative D call TRBD2 (6 bases). The CDR3 sequence is 15 residues long. V shed 7 bases and J shed 0 bases, with 14 bases lying between them. The germline CDR1 and CDR2 sequences are SEHNR and FQNEAQ (reference sequence). The CDR3 reads CASTYSGPSTDTQYF. The CDR3 DNA reads TGTGCCAGCACCTACAGCGGGCCAAGCACAGATACGCAGTATTTT.

The J gene is TRBJ1-2, the V gene TRBV20-1; perhaps TRBD1 as D (5 bases). Germline V gene sequence: CDR1 DFQATT, CDR2 SNEGSKA (reference sequence). This CDR3 spans 11 amino acids. The germline V and J ends were trimmed by 7 bases and 4 bases, with 10 bases remaining between them. CDR3 nucleotide sequence: TGCAGTGGGGGGACGATCTATGGCTACACCTTC. Protein sequence: CSGGTIYGYTF.

The chain recombines TRBV28 with TRBJ1-6; no firm D call. This CDR3 has 14 amino acids. The germline gives CDR1 MDHEN, CDR2 SYDVKM. Trimming pared 1 base from V and 3 bases from J, leaving 4 bases between. CDR3 sequence (DNA): TGTGCCAGCAGTTTATCCAGCTATAATTCACCCCTCCACTTT. Translation: CASSLSSYNSPLHF.

This chain joins TRBV10-1 and TRBJ1-1, with D unclear. The CDR3 runs 14 residues. The germline V gene encodes CDR1 WNHNN and CDR2 SYGVQD (reference sequence). The ends were cut back, 0 bases at V and 2 bases at J, with 7 bases in the middle. The CDR3 DNA reads TGCGCCAGCAGTGAGTCCCGACAAAACACTGAAGCTTTCTTT. This sequence encodes CASSESRQNTEAFF.

This chain's CDR3 is CASSPIPSDTQYF. CDR3 DNA: TGTGCCAGCAGCCCAATACCCAGCGATACGCAGTATTTT. The J gene is TRBJ2-3, the V gene TRBV11-1; D unresolved. V lost 5 bases, J lost 6 bases, and 12 bases lay in between. The CDR3 is made up of 13 amino acids. Germline V gene sequence: CDR1 SGHAT, CDR2 FQDESV (reference sequence).

The chain uses TRBV7-9 and TRBJ2-2; 7 nucleotides line up with TRBD1. V was clipped by 5 bases and J by 13 bases; unmatched bases: 19. The CDR3 consists of 16 residues. The germline CDR1 and CDR2 sequences are SEHNR and FQNEAQ (reference sequence). The CDR3 region is CASSPGSGTAQIRLFF. The CDR3 DNA reads as TGTGCCAGCAGCCCCGGCTCCGGGACAGCCCAGATCAGGCTGTTTTTT.

This chain connects TRBV6-5 to TRBJ2-7, with D possibly being TRBD2 (5 bases). Germline loops: CDR1 MNHEY, CDR2 SVGAGI. Trimming pared 0 bases from V and 5 bases from J, leaving 11 bases between. This CDR3 is 14 amino acids long. For the CDR3, the DNA is TGTGCCAGCAGTTACTCGCCCGGGGATCACGAGCAGTACTTC. It translates to CASSYSPGDHEQYF.

This clone occurred once. The rearrangement uses TRBV6-2 or TRBV6-3 and TRBJ2-3, with 14 bases lining up with TRBD2. The germline CDR1 and CDR2 sequences are MNHEY and SVGEGT. There are 18 residues in the CDR3. The junction had 9 bases not matched to a gene; V was cut back by 6 bases and J by 1 base. This CDR3 is CASSLGTSGRGGTDTQYF. For the CDR3, the DNA is TGTGCCAGCAGCCTAGGGACTAGCGGGAGAGGGGGCACAGATACGCAGTATTTT.

This clone was recorded a few times. This rearrangement joins TRBV5-1 to TRBJ2-7; D is possibly TRBD1 (6 bases). Per the germline V gene, CDR1 is SGHRS and CDR2 is YFSETQ. The CDR3 contains 12 residues. Trimming took 3 bases from V and 6 from J, leaving 10 bases between them. The CDR3 spells CASSSQGFEQYF. The DNA for the CDR3 is TGCGCCAGCAGCTCGCAGGGGTTCGAGCAGTACTTC.

The V and J genes are TRBV5-6 and TRBJ1-1; D uncertain. The CDR3 totals 14 residues. The germline V gene encodes CDR1 SGHDT and CDR2 YYEEEE. V was clipped by 3 bases and J by 0 bases, with 9 bases between them. The DNA of the CDR3 is TGTGCCAGCAGCTGGACGGGTTTGAACACTGAAGCTTTCTTT. Translation: CASSWTGLNTEAFF.

The chain has TRBV10-3 and TRBJ1-2; D is undetermined. V was clipped by 3 bases and J by 8 bases, with 13 bases between them. CDR1 is ENHRY and CDR2 is SYGVKD in the germline V gene. The CDR3 is 13 amino acids. The CDR3 region is CAISEGPEGGYTF. CDR3 coding DNA: TGTGCCATCAGTGAAGGGCCAGAGGGAGGCTACACCTTC.

This chain connects TRBV19 to TRBJ2-1; maybe TRBD1 (6 bases). This CDR3 is built from 12 residues. Per the germline V gene, CDR1 is LNHDA and CDR2 is SQIVND (reference sequence). V lost 6 bases, J lost 6 bases, and 9 bases lay in between. The CDR3 here is CASRTQGNEQFF. CDR3 DNA: TGTGCCAGTAGGACACAGGGCAATGAGCAGTTCTTC. Complete variable domain (other parts from reference TRBV19 and TRBJ2-1): DGGITQSPKYLFRKEGQNVTLSCEQNLNHDAMYWYRQDPGQGLRLIYYSQIVNDFQKGDIAEGYSVSREKKESFPLTVTSAQKNPTAFYLCASRTQGNEQFFGPGTRLTVL.

This clone has only a few counts. This chain links TRBV2 with TRBJ1-2; 9 positions match TRBD1. The CDR3 runs to 15 residues. Germline V CDR1 and CDR2: SNHLY, FYNNEI. Losses at the gene ends were 0 bases for V and 7 bases for J; bases not matched to a gene: 6. The CDR3 DNA reads TGTGCCAGCAGTGAAGCGCTCATGGACAGGGGTGGCTACACCTTC. Translation: CASSEALMDRGGYTF.

V and J are TRBV5-4 and TRBJ2-7, with 8 nucleotides matching TRBD2. The CDR3 contains 15 residues. V lost 6 bases to trimming and J lost 6 bases; unmatched junction nucleotides: 14. Germline V CDR1 and CDR2: SGHNT, YYREEE (reference sequence). The CDR3 region is CASTPSAGGLGEQYF. The CDR3 DNA reads as TGTGCCAGCACCCCTTCGGCGGGGGGTTTGGGCGAGCAGTACTTC.

V gene TRBV28 combines with J gene TRBJ1-2; no firm D call. The CDR3 length is 13 residues. Trimming pared 6 bases from V and 4 bases from J, leaving 12 bases between. CDR1 is MDHEN and CDR2 is SYDVKM in the germline V gene. The CDR3 region has the DNA TGTGCCAGCAGAGACCCCAACAGCTATGGCTACACCTTC. Translating gives CASRDPNSYGYTF.

The chain employs TRBV28 and TRBJ1-5, with D uncertain. Deletions cut 5 bases from V and 6 bases from J, with 5 bases between. The CDR3 is 11 amino acids. Germline lookup yields CDR1 MDHEN and CDR2 SYDVKM. The CDR3 region is CASSSGQPQHF. The CDR3 bases are TGTGCCAGCAGTAGTGGTCAGCCCCAGCATTTT.

J is TRBJ1-2 and V is TRBV27; possible D gene TRBD1, 6 bases. Germline loops: CDR1 MNHEY, CDR2 SMNVEV (reference sequence). V lost 1 base and J 5 bases, leaving 11 bases between the germline ends. This CDR3 region has 14 residues. The CDR3 sequence: CASSLYGTSYGYTF. In DNA, the CDR3 is TGTGCCAGCAGTTTATACGGGACAAGTTATGGCTACACCTTC.

The V call is TRBV28, the J call TRBJ1-2; possible D gene TRBD1, 5 bases. Looked up from germline, CDR1 is MDHEN and CDR2 is SYDVKM. CDR3 length: 12 residues. V lost 5 bases, J lost 12 bases, and 16 bases lay in between. The CDR3 is CASSPRQLGHTF. The CDR3 DNA follows: TGTGCCAGCAGTCCCCGACAGTTGGGCCACACCTTC.

This rearrangement joins TRBV5-1 to TRBJ1-4; D gene ambiguous. The CDR3 consists of 17 residues. CDR1 is SGHRS and CDR2 is YFSETQ in the germline V gene. The germline V and J ends were trimmed by 0 bases and 7 bases, with 19 bases remaining between them. The CDR3 DNA sequence: TGCGCCAGCAGCTTGGGGTCTCGAAGTATCGAGGGTGAAAAACTGTTTTTT. As protein: CASSLGSRSIEGEKLFF.

The chain carries TRBV28 and TRBJ2-1; the match to TRBD2 covers 10 bases. V was clipped by 10 bases and J by 7 bases; unmatched bases: 16. The CDR3 length is 16 residues. The germline CDR1 and CDR2 sequences are MDHEN and SYDVKM. CDR3 sequence: CATRRSGRVGLNEQFF. Here the CDR3 DNA reads TGTGCCACCCGGAGGAGCGGGAGGGTTGGCCTAAATGAGCAGTTCTTC.

This sequence joins TRBV7-2 and TRBJ1-5; 8 bases line up with TRBD1. The V segment lost 2 bases and the J segment 7 bases; nucleotides outside the gene matches: 7. CDR1 SGHTA and CDR2 FQGNSA come from the germline V gene. This CDR3 has 15 amino acids. CDR3 nucleotide sequence: TGTGCCAGCAGCTTAACAGGGGGGGGTTGGCAGCCCCAGCATTTT. Its translation is CASSLTGGGWQPQHF.

This clone has only a few counts. This rearrangement joins TRBV7-2 to TRBJ2-7; possible D gene TRBD2, 6 bases. The CDR3 length is 14 residues. Germline V lookup: CDR1 SGHTA, CDR2 FQGNSA. The V end lost 5 bases, the J end lost 3 bases, and 14 bases lay between the germline ends. The CDR3 bases are TGTGCCAGCAGCCAATTAGCGGATTACTACGAGCAGTACTTC. Translation: CASSQLADYYEQYF.

As concerns this clone: A junction boundary mismatches the germline segment, possibly from a read error. J is TRBJ2-7 and V is TRBV6-5; D is uncertain. CDR1 and CDR2 from the germline V gene are MNHEY and SVGAGI. There are 12 residues in the CDR3. The chain's CDR3 is CASSYSNVVGNF. The CDR3 DNA reads as TGTGCCAGCAGTTACTCGAACGTTGTTGGGAACTTC.

The chain has TRBV19 and TRBJ2-1; TRBD1 matches at 7 bases. CDR1 is LNHDA and CDR2 is SQIVND in the germline V gene (reference sequence). The trim removed 5 bases at V and 3 bases at J, leaving 10 bases unmatched. CDR3 length equals 16 residues. The DNA for the CDR3 is TGTGCCAGTAGTTCCCAACCGGGACAGCTCTACAATGAGCAGTTCTTC. This codes for CASSSQPGQLYNEQFF.